This T cell receptor (beta chain) was recorded in a study of blood T cell repertoires in COVID-19. Study overall: Acute and convalescent COVID-19 specimens originated in the United States, Italy and Spain.

Only in-frame clones appear in the TCRdb table, and some are missing; sequencing was by immunoSEQ multiplex PCR. The sample lists approximately 76,000 clones, 75% to 90% occurring once. V lost 8 bases to trimming and J lost 0 bases, with 11 bases between them. The CDR3 covers 14 residues. CDR1 and CDR2 (germline): SGHTA, FQGNSA. Sequenced: peripheral blood. The rearrangement joins TRBV7-2 to TRBJ1-5; D is unclear. The TCR sequence derives from a woman aged 80 or over with active or convalescent COVID-19. CDR3 nucleotides: TGTGCCAGCCGGGGAGGACTTAGCAATCAGCCCCAGCATTTT. This codes for CASRGGLSNQPQHF.